This T cell receptor (beta chain) was identified in a study of beta chain features in type 1 diabetes. Study overall: Examination spanned 100 million to 130 million sorted cells from all samples. Points from the study as a whole: Moderate but significant shortening of TCRB CDR3s was recorded in all four CD4+ subsets from Type 1 diabetes patients.

This CDR3 contains 14 residues. Germline CDR1 is SGDLS and CDR2 is YYNGEE. The trim removed 3 bases at V and 6 bases at J, leaving 4 bases unmatched. Reverse transcribing all isolated RNA meant expressed TCRB transcripts were sequenced. Here immunoSEQ multiplex PCR was the method, and the copy in TCRdb shows in-frame clones only, minus some. The data contain around 690,000 clones, under 15% of them seen just once; the ten biggest clones take up about 0.11%. This clone was seen a few times. Its target is not known. Donors underwent one heparinised blood draw, about 110 mL on average. CD45RO/CCR7/CD25/CD127/CD95/CD27 sorting isolated CD4+ naive, central memory, regulatory and stem cell-like memory cells.

The rearrangement links TRBV9 to TRBJ2-1, with 9 positions matching TRBD2. This TCR derives from a man under 40 with type 1 diabetes. The sample taken for sequencing was naive CD4+ T cells from blood. CDR3 in amino acids: CASSAAGGRNEQFF. The CDR3 nucleotides read TGTGCCAGCAGCGCTGCGGGGGGGCGCAATGAGCAGTTCTTC. The full variable domain, rest sourced from reference TRBV9 and TRBJ2-1, is DSGVTQTPKHLITATGQRVTLRCSPRSGDLSVYWYQQSLDQGLQFLIQYYNGEERAKGNILERFSAQQFPDLHSELNLSSLELGDSALYFCASSAAGGRNEQFFGPGTRLTVL.